This T cell receptor beta chain was sequenced during a study of CD8 T cells in Susac syndrome. This clonotype is a singleton in its sample. RNA in amounts of about 0.45 to 1 ug was reverse transcribed with random hexamers. TCRdb re-called the immunoSEQ multiplex PCR reads through MiXCR, storing one row per CDR3 protein. This repertoire shows approximately 170,000 distinct CDR3 sequences, 94% found once; its top ten account for almost 0.095%. Looked up from germline, CDR1 is SGHTA and CDR2 is FQGNSA. V trimming: 5 bases; J trimming: 2 bases; junction bases outside the gene matches: 4. The CDR3 is 14 amino acids.

This receptor was identified in a human donor with multiple sclerosis. This rearrangement joins TRBV7-2 to TRBJ2-3; 7 bases map to TRBD1. The sample consisted of CD4+ T cells from PBMCs. The CDR3 is CASSGQADTDTQYF. CDR3 coding DNA: TGTGCCAGCAGCGGACAGGCGGACACAGATACGCAGTATTTT.